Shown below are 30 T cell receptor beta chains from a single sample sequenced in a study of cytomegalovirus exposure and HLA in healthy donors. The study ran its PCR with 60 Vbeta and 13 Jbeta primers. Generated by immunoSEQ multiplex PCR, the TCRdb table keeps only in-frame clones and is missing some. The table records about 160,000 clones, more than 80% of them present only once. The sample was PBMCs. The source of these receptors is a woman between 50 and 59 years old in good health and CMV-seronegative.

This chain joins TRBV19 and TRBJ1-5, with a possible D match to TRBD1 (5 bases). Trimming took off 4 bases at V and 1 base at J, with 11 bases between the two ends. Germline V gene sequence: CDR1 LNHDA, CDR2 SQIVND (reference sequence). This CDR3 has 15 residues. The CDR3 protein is CASSSQGISNQPQHF. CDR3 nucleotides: TGTGCCAGTAGTAGCCAGGGAATCAGCAATCAGCCCCAGCATTTT.

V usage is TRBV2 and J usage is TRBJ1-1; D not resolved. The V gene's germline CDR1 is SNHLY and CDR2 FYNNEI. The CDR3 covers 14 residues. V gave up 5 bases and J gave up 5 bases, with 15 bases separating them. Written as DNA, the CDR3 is TGTGCCAGCAGTCTCGTCTCCCCCCGGACTGAAGCTTTCTTT. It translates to CASSLVSPRTEAFF.

DNA for the CDR3: TGTGCCAGCAGCGCGCTGTGGAAGCGATCCACAGATACGCAGTATTTT. It codes for CASSALWKRSTDTQYF. This chain links TRBV7-9 with TRBJ2-3; no firm D call. CDR1 and CDR2 (germline): SEHNR, FQNEAQ (reference sequence). Trimming pared 5 bases from V and 2 bases from J, leaving 17 bases between. This CDR3 is built from 16 residues.

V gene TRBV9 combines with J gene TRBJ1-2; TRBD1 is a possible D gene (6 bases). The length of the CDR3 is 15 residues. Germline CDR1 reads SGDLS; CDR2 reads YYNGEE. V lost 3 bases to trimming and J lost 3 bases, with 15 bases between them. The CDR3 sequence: CASSATGRDDYGYTF. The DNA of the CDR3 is TGTGCCAGCAGCGCGACAGGAAGGGACGACTATGGCTACACCTTC.

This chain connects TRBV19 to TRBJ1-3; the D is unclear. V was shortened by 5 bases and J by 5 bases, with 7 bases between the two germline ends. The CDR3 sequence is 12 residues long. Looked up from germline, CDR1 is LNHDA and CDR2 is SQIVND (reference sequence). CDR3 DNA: TGTGCCAGTAGTCGCTACCGAAACACCATATATTTT. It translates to CASSRYRNTIYF. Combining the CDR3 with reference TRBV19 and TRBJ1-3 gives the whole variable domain DGGITQSPKYLFRKEGQNVTLSCEQNLNHDAMYWYRQDPGQGLRLIYYSQIVNDFQKGDIAEGYSVSREKKESFPLTVTSAQKNPTAFYLCASSRYRNTIYFGEGSWLTVV.

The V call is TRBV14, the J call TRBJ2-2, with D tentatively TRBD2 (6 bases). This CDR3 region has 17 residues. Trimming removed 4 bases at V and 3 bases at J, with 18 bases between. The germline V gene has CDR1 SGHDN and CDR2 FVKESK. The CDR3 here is CASSPLDYSPDTGELFF. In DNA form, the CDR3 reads TGTGCCAGCAGCCCCCTGGACTACTCACCAGACACCGGGGAGCTGTTTTTT.

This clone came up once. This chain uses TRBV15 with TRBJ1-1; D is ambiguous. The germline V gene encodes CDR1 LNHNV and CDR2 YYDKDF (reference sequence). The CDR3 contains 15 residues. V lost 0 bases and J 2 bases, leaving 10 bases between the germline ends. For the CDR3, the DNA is TGTGCCACCAGCAGAGACCCCGGAGGAAACACTGAAGCTTTCTTT. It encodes CATSRDPGGNTEAFF.

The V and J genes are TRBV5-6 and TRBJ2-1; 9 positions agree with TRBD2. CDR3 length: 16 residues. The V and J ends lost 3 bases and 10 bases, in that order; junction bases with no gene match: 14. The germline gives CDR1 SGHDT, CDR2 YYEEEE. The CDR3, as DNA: TGTGCCAGCAGCTGGGGGGCGGGAGGGCCGCCTTGGGAGCAGTTCTTC. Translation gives CASSWGAGGPPWEQFF.

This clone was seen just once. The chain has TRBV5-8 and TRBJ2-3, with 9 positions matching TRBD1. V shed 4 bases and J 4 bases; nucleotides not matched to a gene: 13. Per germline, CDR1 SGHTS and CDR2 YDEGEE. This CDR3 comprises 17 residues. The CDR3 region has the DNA TGTGCCAGCAGCCCGGGACAGGGTCACCTACGTGCAGATACGCAGTATTTT. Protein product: CASSPGQGHLRADTQYF.

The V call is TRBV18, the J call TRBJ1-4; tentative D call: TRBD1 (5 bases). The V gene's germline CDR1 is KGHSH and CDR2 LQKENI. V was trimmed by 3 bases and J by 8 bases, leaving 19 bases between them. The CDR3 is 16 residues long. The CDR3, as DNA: TGTGCCAGCTCACCGTCTACAGTCAGGGCGGGGGAAAAACTGTTTTTT. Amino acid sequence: CASSPSTVRAGEKLFF.

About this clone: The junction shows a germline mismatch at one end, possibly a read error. CDR3 sequence reads: CASMTGALNTEASF. In nucleotides, the CDR3 is TGTGCCAGCATGACAGGCGCCTTGAACACTGAAGCTTCCTTT. The genes are TRBV6-1 and TRBJ1-1, with D perhaps matching TRBD1 (6 bases). The length of the CDR3 is 14 residues. The germline V gene has CDR1 MNHNS and CDR2 SASEGT.

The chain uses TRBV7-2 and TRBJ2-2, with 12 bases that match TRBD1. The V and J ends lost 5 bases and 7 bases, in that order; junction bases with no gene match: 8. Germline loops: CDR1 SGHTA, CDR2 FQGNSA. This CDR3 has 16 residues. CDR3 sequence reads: CASSRPGTGGGGELFF. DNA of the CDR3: TGTGCCAGCAGCAGACCCGGGACAGGGGGCGGCGGGGAGCTGTTTTTT.

In DNA form, the CDR3 reads TGTGCCAGCAGTGTCGAGGGAACCGGGGAGCTGTTTTTT. Encoded protein: CASSVEGTGELFF. J is TRBJ2-2 and V is TRBV2, with D perhaps TRBD2 (5 bases). The germline V gene has CDR1 SNHLY and CDR2 FYNNEI. CDR3 length: 13 amino acids. Deletions cut 4 bases from V and 5 bases from J, with 8 bases between.

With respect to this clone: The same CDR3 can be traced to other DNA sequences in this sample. CDR3 protein: CASSLALSSYNEQFF. In nucleotides, the CDR3 is TGTGCCAGCAGCTTAGCGCTCAGTTCCTACAATGAGCAGTTCTTC. This chain uses TRBV7-2 with TRBJ2-1; D is undetermined. The length of the CDR3 is 15 residues. V was shortened by 0 bases and J by 1 base, with 7 bases between the two germline ends. Germline V gene lookup returns CDR1 SGHTA and CDR2 FQGNSA.

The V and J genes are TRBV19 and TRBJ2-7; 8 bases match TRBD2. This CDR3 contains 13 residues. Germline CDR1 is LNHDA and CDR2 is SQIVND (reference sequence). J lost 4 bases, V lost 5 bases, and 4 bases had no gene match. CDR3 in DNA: TGTGCCAGTAGTTCTGGACTAGCTTACGAGCAGTACTTC. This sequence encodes CASSSGLAYEQYF.

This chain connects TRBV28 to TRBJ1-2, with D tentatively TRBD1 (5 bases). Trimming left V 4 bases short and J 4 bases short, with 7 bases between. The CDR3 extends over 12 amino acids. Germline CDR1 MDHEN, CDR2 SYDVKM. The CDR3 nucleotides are TGTGCCAGCAGTTCCCAGGGCTATGGCTACACCTTC. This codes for CASSSQGYGYTF.

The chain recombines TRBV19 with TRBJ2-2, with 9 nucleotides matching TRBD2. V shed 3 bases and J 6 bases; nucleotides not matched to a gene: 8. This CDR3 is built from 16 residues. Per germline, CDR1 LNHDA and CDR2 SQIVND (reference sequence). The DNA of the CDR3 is TGTGCCAGTAGTATCTATAGCGGGAGAACGGCCGGGGAGCTGTTTTTT. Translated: CASSIYSGRTAGELFF.

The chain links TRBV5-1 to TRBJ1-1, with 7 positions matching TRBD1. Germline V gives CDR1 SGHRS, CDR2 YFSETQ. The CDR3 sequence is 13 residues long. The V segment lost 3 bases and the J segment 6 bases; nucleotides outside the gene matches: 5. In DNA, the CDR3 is TGCGCCAGCAGCTCAGGGGGTCCCCCTGAAGCTTTCTTT. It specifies CASSSGGPPEAFF.

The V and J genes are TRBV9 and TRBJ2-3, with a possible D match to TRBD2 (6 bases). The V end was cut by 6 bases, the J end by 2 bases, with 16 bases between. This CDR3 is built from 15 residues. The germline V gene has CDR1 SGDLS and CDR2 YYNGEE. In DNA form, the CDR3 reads TGTGCCAGCACCGGTAGCGGTAACCCCACAGATACGCAGTATTTT. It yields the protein CASTGSGNPTDTQYF.

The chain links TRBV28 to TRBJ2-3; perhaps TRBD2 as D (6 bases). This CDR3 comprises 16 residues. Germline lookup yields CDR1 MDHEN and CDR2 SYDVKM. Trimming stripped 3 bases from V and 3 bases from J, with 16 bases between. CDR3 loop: CASSLGRVGRTDTQYF. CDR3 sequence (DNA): TGTGCCAGCAGTTTGGGTCGGGTCGGGAGAACAGATACGCAGTATTTT.

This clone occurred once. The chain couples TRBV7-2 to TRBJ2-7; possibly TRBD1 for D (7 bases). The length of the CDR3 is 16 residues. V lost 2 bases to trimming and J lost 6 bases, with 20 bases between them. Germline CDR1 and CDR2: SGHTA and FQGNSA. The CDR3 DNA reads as TGTGCCAGCAGCTTAAATGCCGGCAGGGGGGACGGCGAGCAGTACTTC. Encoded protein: CASSLNAGRGDGEQYF.

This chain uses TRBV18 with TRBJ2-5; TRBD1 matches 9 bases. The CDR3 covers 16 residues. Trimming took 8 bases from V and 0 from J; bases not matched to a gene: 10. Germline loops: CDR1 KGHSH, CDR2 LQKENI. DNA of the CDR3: TGTGCCAGCCGCACCTACCGGGACAGGGACCAAGAGACCCAGTACTTC. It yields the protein CASRTYRDRDQETQYF.

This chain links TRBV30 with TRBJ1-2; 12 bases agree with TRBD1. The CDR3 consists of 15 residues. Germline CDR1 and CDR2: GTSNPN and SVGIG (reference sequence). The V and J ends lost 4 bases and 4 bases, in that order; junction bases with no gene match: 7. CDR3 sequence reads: CAWNRDRGLRYGYTF. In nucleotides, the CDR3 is TGTGCCTGGAACCGGGACAGGGGGCTCCGCTATGGCTACACCTTC.

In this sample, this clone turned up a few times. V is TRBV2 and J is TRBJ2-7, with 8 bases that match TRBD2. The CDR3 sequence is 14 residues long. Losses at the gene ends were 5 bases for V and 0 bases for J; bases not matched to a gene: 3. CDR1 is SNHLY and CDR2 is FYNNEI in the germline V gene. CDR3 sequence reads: CASSQRGSSYEQYF. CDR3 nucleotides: TGTGCCAGCAGTCAGCGGGGGTCCTCCTACGAGCAGTACTTC.

In nucleotides, the CDR3 is TGTGCCAGTAGAAGTGACAGTTATAGCAATCAGCCCCAGCATTTT. It codes for CASRSDSYSNQPQHF. The chain has TRBV19 and TRBJ1-5; D possibly corresponds to TRBD1 (5 bases). CDR3 length: 15 residues. Germline values: CDR1 LNHDA, CDR2 SQIVND (reference sequence). Trimming stripped 6 bases from V and 0 bases from J, with 12 bases between.

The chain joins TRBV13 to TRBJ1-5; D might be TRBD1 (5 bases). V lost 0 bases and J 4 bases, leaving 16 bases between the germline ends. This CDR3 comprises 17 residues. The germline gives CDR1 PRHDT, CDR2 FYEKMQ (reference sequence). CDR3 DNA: TGTGCCAGCAGCTTAGGCCGGCCAGGGCCTAAGAATCAGCCCCAGCATTTT. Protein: CASSLGRPGPKNQPQHF.

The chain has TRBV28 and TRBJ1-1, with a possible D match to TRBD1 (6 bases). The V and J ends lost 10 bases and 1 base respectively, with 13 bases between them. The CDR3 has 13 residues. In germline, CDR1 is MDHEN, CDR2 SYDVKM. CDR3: CATRGGGNTEAFF. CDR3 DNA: TGTGCCACCCGAGGGGGGGGGAACACTGAAGCTTTCTTT.

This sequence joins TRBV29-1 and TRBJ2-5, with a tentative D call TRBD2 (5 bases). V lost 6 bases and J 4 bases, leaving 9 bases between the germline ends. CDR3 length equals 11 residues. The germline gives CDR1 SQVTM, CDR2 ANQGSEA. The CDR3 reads CSVGDRETQYF. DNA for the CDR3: TGCAGCGTCGGGGATCGAGAGACCCAGTACTTC.

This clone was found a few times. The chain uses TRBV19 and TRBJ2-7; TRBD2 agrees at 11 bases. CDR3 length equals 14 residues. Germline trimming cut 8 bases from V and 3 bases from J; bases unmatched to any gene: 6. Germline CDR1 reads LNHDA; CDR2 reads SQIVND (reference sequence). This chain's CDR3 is CASSTSGSVYEQYF. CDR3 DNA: TGTGCCAGTTCAACTAGCGGGAGCGTCTACGAGCAGTACTTC.

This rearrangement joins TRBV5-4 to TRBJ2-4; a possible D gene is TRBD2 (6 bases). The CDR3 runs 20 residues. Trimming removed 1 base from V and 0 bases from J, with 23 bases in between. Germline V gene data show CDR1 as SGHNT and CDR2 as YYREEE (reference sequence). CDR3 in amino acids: CASSLWRGGVGLLAKNIQYF. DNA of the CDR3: TGTGCCAGCAGCTTGTGGAGGGGTGGGGTCGGGCTACTAGCCAAAAACATTCAGTACTTC.